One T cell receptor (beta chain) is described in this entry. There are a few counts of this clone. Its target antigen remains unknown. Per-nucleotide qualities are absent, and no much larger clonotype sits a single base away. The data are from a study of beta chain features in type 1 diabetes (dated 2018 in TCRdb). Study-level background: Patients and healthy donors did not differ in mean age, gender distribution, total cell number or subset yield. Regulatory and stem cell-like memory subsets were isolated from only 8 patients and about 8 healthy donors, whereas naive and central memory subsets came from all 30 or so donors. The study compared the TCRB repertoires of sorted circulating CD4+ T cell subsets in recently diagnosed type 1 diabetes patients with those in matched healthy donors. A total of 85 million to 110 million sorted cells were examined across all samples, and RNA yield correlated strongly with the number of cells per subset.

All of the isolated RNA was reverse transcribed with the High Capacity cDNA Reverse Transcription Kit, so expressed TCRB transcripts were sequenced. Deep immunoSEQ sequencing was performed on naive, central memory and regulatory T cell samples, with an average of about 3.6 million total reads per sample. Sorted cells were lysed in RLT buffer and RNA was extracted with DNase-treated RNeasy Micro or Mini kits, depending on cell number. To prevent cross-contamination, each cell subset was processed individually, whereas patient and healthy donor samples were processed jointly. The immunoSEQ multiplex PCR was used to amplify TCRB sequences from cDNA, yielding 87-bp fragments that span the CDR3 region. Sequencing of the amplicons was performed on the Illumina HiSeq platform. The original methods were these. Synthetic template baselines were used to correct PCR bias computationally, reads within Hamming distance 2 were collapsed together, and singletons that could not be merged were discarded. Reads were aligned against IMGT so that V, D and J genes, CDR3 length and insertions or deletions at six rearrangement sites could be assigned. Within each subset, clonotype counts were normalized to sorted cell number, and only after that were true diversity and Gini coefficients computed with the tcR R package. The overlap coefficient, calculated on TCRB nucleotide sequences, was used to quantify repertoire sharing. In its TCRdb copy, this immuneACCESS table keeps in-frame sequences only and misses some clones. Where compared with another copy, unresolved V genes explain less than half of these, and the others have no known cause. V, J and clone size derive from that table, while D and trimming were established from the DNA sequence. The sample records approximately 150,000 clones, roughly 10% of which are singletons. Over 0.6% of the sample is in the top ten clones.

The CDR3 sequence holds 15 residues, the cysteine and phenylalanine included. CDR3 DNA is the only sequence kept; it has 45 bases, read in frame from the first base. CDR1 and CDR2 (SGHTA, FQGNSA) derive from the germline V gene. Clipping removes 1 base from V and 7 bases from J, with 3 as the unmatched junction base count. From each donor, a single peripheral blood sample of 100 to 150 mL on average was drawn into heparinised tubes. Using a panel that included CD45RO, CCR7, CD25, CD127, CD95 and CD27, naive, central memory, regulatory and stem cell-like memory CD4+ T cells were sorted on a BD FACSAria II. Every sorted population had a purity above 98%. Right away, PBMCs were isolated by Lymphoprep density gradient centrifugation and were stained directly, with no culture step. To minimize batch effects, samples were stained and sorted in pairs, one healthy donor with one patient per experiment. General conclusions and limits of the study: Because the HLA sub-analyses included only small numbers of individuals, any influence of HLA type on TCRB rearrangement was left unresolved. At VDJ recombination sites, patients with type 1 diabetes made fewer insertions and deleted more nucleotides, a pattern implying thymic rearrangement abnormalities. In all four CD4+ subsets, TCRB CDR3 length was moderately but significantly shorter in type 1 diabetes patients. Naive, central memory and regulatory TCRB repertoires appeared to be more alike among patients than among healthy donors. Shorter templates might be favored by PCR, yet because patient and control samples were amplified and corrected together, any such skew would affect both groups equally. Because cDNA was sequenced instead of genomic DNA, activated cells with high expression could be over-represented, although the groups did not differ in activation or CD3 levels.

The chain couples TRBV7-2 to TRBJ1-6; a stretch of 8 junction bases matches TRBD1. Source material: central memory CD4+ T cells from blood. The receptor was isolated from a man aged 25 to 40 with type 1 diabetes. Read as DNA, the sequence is TGTGCCAGCAGCTTAGGGTCAGGGGGCAATTCACCCCTCCACTTT. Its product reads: CASSLGSGGNSPLHF.